This TCR beta chain is drawn from a study of HIV-infected patients and healthy controls. Antiretroviral therapy had run roughly three months, about 14 weeks, before follow-up blood collection. The repertoire came from unfractionated whole blood and reflected all unsorted peripheral T cells. V lost 4 bases, J lost 0 bases, and 14 bases lay in between. The CDR3 has 16 amino acids. cDNA was made from around 0.5 ug RNA using alpha and beta constant primers. Alpha and beta chain libraries were made separately by chain-specific third strand synthesis with multiplexing indices. Via MiXCR, TCRdb re-called the 5' RACE reads, giving one row per CDR3 protein. The sample lists about 15,000 distinct CDR3 sequences; around 12% were seen once. This clonotype was detected a few times.

The receptor was isolated from an adult with HIV infection. The donor label of this sample is uncertain. The sequencing here drew on blood, taken during antiretroviral therapy. The chain combines TRBV12-3 or TRBV12-4 with TRBJ2-3, with a weak D call TRBD1 (6 bases). The CDR3 is CASSSHSDRSTDTQYF. The CDR3 nucleotides read TGTGCCAGCAGTTCCCACTCGGACAGAAGCACAGATACGCAGTATTTT.